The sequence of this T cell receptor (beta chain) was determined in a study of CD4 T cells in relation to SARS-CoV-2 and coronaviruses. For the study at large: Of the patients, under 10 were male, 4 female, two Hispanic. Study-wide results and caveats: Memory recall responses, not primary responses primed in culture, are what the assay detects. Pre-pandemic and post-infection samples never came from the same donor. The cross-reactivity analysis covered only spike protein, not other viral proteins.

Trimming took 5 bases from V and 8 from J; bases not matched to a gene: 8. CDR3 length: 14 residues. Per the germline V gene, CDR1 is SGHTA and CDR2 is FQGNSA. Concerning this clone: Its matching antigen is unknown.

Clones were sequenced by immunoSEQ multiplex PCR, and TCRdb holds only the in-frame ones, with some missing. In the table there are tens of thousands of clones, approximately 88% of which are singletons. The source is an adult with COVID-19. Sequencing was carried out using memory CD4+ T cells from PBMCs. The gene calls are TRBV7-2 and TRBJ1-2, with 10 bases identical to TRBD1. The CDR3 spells CASSVDRGLIGYTF. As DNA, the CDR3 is TGTGCCAGCAGCGTCGACAGGGGGCTAATAGGCTACACCTTC.